Listed below are T cell receptor beta chains from one sample, sequenced in a study of CD8+ T cells in alopecia areata. Profiling relied on immunoSEQ multiplex PCR, and the TCRdb table lists in-frame clones only, not all of them. This sample has 200,000 or so clones, with approximately 53% found just once. Sequencing was carried out using CD8+ T cells sorted from blood. These receptors were taken from a human donor in good health. CDR3s include the opening cysteine and the closing phenylalanine or tryptophan. The D gene is left open where the match is weak. Size is stated for part of the rows, as once, few or many counts, or as a class when the clone is expanded.

TRBV27	TRBJ2-2	18	-	TRBD1	CASSLAGTGLFRPGELFF	TGTGCCAGCAGTTTGGCCGGGACAGGGTTATTTCGTCCCGGGGAGCTGTTTTTT
TRBV5-1	TRBJ1-6	17	few	-	CASSLEPTSSYNSPLHF	TGCGCCAGCAGCTTGGAACCGACGAGCTCCTATAATTCACCCCTCCACTTT
TRBV27	TRBJ2-5	12	few	-	CASSPFGETQYF	TGTGCCAGCAGTCCCTTTGGAGAGACCCAGTACTTC
TRBV29-1	TRBJ1-2	11	-	-	CSVGEDHGYTF	TGCAGCGTTGGGGAGGATCATGGCTACACCTTC
TRBV5-6	TRBJ1-5	14	few	-	CASSSDGHNQPQHF	TGTGCCAGCAGCTCGGACGGCCACAATCAGCCCCAGCATTTT
TRBV25-1	TRBJ1-1	14	-	TRBD1	CASSPGQVFIEAFF	TGTGCCAGCAGCCCCGGACAGGTCTTTATTGAAGCTTTCTTT
TRBV7-8	TRBJ1-5	18	-	-	CASSLESPVTVSNQPQHF	TGTGCCAGCAGCTTAGAGTCACCGGTGACAGTTAGCAATCAGCCCCAGCATTTT
TRBV5-1	TRBJ2-1	9	-	-	CASPEGQFF	TGCGCCAGCCCAGAAGGGCAGTTCTTC
TRBV29-1	TRBJ1-1	14	few	-	CSVGDFFKNTEAFF	TGCAGCGTTGGGGATTTCTTCAAGAACACTGAAGCTTTCTTT
TRBV5-8	TRBJ1-1	13	-	-	CASSLGRGTEAFF	TGTGCCAGCAGCTTGGGTAGGGGGACTGAAGCTTTCTTT
TRBV4-1	TRBJ2-7	14	few	-	CASSQGGPGNEQYF	TGCGCCAGCAGCCAAGGGGGACCGGGTAACGAGCAGTACTTC
TRBV5-6	TRBJ2-3	11	-	-	CASSLTDTQYF	TGTGCCAGCAGCCTGACAGATACGCAGTATTTT
TRBV30	TRBJ2-1	13	-	-	CAWSSEGFNEQFF	TGTGCCTGGAGTTCAGAGGGTTTCAATGAGCAGTTCTTC
TRBV13	TRBJ1-2	11	few	-	CASSSGSAKYF	TGTGCCAGCAGTTCAGGTTCGGCGAAGTACTTC
TRBV10-3	TRBJ1-1	12	few	-	CAISGMNTEAFF	TGTGCCATCAGTGGGATGAACACTGAAGCTTTCTTT
TRBV7-9	TRBJ1-1	13	few	-	CASSTQVPTEAFF	TGTGCCAGCAGCACACAGGTACCCACTGAAGCTTTCTTT
TRBV6-1	TRBJ2-5	14	few	TRBD1	CASSELTGKETQYF	TGTGCCAGCAGTGAATTGACAGGGAAGGAGACCCAGTACTTC
TRBV30	TRBJ1-1	10	-	-	CAWSGLGAFF	TGTGCCTGGTCGGGACTTGGAGCTTTCTTT
TRBV7-6	TRBJ1-1	15	-	-	CASSLVRDDRLKAFF	TGTGCCAGCAGCTTAGTACGGGACGACAGGCTTAAAGCTTTCTTT
TRBV19	TRBJ1-6	14	few	TRBD1	CASSIGTGNSPLHF	TGTGCCAGTAGTATTGGGACAGGGAATTCACCCCTCCACTTT
TRBV5-1	TRBJ2-7	17	-	-	CASSLDTGTVTSYEQYF	TGCGCCAGCAGCTTGGATACCGGGACGGTTACCTCCTACGAGCAGTACTTC
TRBV11-2	TRBJ2-5	16	few	TRBD2	CASSPRGTSGGPTGYF	TGTGCCAGCAGCCCACGGGGGACTAGCGGGGGCCCAACGGGGTACTTC
TRBV5-4	TRBJ1-1	15	-	TRBD1	CASRDTGTVNTEAFF	TGTGCCAGCAGGGATACCGGGACAGTCAACACTGAAGCTTTCTTT
TRBV15	TRBJ1-5	15	once	TRBD1	CATSRGTGGNQPQHF	TGTGCCACCAGCAGAGGGACAGGGGGCAATCAGCCCCAGCATTTT
TRBV9	TRBJ2-7	15	-	TRBD1	CASSVGTGIPHEQYF	TGTGCCAGCAGCGTAGGGACAGGGATTCCCCACGAGCAGTACTTC
TRBV4-1	TRBJ1-1	16	-	-	CASSQDQRGGNTEAFF	TGCGCCAGCAGCCAAGACCAACGGGGGGGGAACACTGAAGCTTTCTTT
TRBV25-1	TRBJ2-5	11	-	-	CATRSGETQYF	TGTGCCACCCGGAGCGGGGAGACCCAGTACTTC
TRBV21-1	TRBJ1-5	12	few	-	CGVGLEGRPQHF	TGTGGGGTGGGCTTGGAAGGTCGGCCCCAGCATTTT
TRBV29-1	TRBJ2-5	12	few	-	CSVEGPLETQYF	TGCAGCGTTGAAGGCCCGCTCGAGACCCAGTACTTC
TRBV5-6	TRBJ1-1	12	-	-	CASSHGSTEAFF	TGTGCCAGCAGCCACGGATCCACTGAAGCTTTCTTT
TRBV4-1	TRBJ1-4	17	-	TRBD1	CASSQDRRDSRNEKLFF	TGCGCCAGCAGCCAAGACCGCCGGGACAGCAGGAATGAAAAACTGTTTTTT
TRBV27	TRBJ1-5	14	-	TRBD1	CASSPGTGSQPQHF	TGTGCCAGCAGCCCCGGGACAGGGAGTCAGCCCCAGCATTTT
TRBV5-4	TRBJ1-1	12	-	-	CASSQGSREAFF	TGTGCCAGCAGCCAGGGATCCAGGGAAGCTTTCTTT
TRBV27	TRBJ1-6	13	-	-	CASGGRENSPLHF	TGTGCCAGCGGAGGGAGGGAGAATTCACCCCTCCACTTT
TRBV15	TRBJ2-7	16	-	TRBD1	CATSRARETGTDEQYF	TGTGCCACCAGCAGGGCCCGCGAGACAGGGACAGACGAGCAGTACTTC
TRBV11-2	TRBJ2-3	14	few	-	CASSSIPGPDTQYF	TGTGCCAGCAGCTCAATACCCGGACCAGATACGCAGTATTTT
TRBV30	TRBJ2-2	12	once	TRBD1	CAWQGAGGELFF	TGTGCCTGGCAGGGGGCTGGCGGGGAGCTGTTTTTT
TRBV14	TRBJ2-7	15	-	TRBD1	CASRPSGQGLYEQYF	TGTGCCAGCAGGCCCTCGGGACAGGGCCTCTACGAGCAGTACTTC
TRBV11-1	TRBJ2-7	14	-	TRBD1	CASSQGQGAYEQYF	TGTGCCAGCAGCCAGGGACAGGGGGCTTACGAGCAGTACTTC
TRBV5-6	TRBJ2-7	14	-	-	CASSLAPRDYEQYF	TGTGCCAGCAGCTTGGCCCCCAGAGACTACGAGCAGTACTTC
TRBV25-1	TRBJ2-7	12	once	-	CASSDNTYEQYF	TGTGCCAGCAGTGACAACACCTACGAGCAGTACTTC
TRBV18	TRBJ2-5	14	few	-	CASSPGVEGETQYF	TGTGCCAGCTCACCCGGGGTCGAAGGAGAGACCCAGTACTTC
TRBV10-3	TRBJ2-5	17	-	TRBD2	CAISAGLAGESKETQYF	TGTGCCATCAGTGCAGGACTAGCGGGGGAAAGCAAAGAGACCCAGTACTTC
TRBV5-4	TRBJ2-2	13	-	-	CASFRESTGELFF	TGTGCCAGCTTTCGAGAATCCACCGGGGAGCTGTTTTTT
TRBV15	TRBJ2-1	14	-	-	CATSRRTPDNEQFF	TGTGCCACCAGCAGGAGGACACCCGACAATGAGCAGTTCTTC
TRBV2	TRBJ1-1	16	-	TRBD1	CASSEAPGQGWTEAFF	TGTGCCAGCAGTGAAGCGCCGGGACAGGGTTGGACTGAAGCTTTCTTT
TRBV29-1	TRBJ2-2	12	few	-	CSVAGATGELFF	TGCAGCGTTGCTGGGGCGACCGGGGAGCTGTTTTTT
TRBV6-5	TRBJ1-2	14	-	-	CASRLGGARYGYTF	TGTGCCAGCAGGCTGGGGGGGGCGCGGTATGGCTACACCTTC
TRBV13	TRBJ2-2	15	-	-	CASSLGHTDTGELFF	TGTGCCAGCAGCTTGGGACACACGGACACCGGGGAGCTGTTTTTT
TRBV13	TRBJ2-5	14	-	TRBD1	CASSSRTGGETQYF	TGTGCCAGCAGCTCCCGGACAGGGGGCGAGACCCAGTACTTC
TRBV7-9	TRBJ1-1	14	-	-	CASSLEVINTEAFF	TGTGCCAGCAGCTTAGAAGTAATTAACACTGAAGCTTTCTTT
TRBV27	TRBJ1-1	16	-	TRBD1	CASSSRTGGTNAEAFF	TGTGCCAGCAGTTCTCGGACAGGGGGTACTAATGCTGAAGCTTTCTTT
TRBV9	TRBJ2-5	14	-	TRBD2	CASSPRTGGETQYF	TGTGCCAGCAGCCCCCGGACGGGGGGAGAGACCCAGTACTTC
TRBV10-2	TRBJ1-5	14	few	-	CASSESRVGQPQHF	TGCGCCAGCAGTGAGTCCAGGGTCGGACAGCCCCAGCATTTT
TRBV7-2	TRBJ2-5	14	-	-	CASSPGGHRETQYF	TGTGCCAGCAGCCCAGGAGGGCACCGAGAGACCCAGTACTTC
TRBV5-1	TRBJ1-2	12	few	-	CASSLGFEGYTF	TGCGCCAGCAGCTTGGGGTTCGAGGGCTACACCTTC
TRBV30	TRBJ2-1	12	-	-	CAWSSGYNEQFF	TGTGCCTGGAGTTCAGGGTACAATGAGCAGTTCTTC
TRBV29-1	TRBJ1-1	12	-	-	CSYRAANTEAFF	TGCAGCTATCGGGCTGCGAACACTGAAGCTTTCTTT
TRBV25-1	TRBJ2-1	11	few	-	CASSDGIEEFF	TGTGCCAGCAGTGATGGGATAGAGGAGTTCTTC